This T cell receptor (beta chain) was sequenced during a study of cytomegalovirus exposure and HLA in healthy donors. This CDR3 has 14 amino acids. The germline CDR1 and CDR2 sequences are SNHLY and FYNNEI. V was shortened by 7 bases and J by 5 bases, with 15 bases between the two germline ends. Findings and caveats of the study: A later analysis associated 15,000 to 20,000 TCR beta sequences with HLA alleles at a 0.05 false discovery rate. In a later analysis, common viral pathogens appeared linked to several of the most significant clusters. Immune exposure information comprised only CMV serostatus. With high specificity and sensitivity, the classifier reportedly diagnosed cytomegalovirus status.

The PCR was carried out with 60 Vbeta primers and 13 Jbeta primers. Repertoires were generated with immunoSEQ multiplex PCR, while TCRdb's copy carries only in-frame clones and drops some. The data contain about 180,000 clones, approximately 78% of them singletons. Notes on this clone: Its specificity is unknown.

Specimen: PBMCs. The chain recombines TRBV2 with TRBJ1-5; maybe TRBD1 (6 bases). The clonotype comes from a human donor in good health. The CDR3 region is CASTPRTDYQPQHF. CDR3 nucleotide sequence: TGTGCCAGCACCCCGAGGACAGACTATCAGCCCCAGCATTTT.